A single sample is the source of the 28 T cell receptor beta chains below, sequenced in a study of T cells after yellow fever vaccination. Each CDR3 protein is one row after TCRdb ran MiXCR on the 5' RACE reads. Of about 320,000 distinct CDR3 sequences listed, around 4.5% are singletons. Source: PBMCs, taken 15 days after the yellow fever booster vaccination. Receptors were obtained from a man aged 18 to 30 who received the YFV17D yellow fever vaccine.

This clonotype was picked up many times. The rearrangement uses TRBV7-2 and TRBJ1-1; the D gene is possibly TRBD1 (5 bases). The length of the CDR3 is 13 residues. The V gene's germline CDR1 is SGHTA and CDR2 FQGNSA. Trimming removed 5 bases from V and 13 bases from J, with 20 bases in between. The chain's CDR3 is CASSLRQSQIGFF. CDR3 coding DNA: TGTGCCAGCAGCCTCAGACAGAGCCAAATAGGTTTCTTT.

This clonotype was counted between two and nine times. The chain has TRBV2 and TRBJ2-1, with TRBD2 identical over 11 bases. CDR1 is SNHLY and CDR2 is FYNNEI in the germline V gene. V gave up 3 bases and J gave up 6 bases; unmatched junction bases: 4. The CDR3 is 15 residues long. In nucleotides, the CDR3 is TGTGCCAGCAGTGAGGGTAGCGGGGGGGCCAATGAGCAGTTCTTC. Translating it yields CASSEGSGGANEQFF.

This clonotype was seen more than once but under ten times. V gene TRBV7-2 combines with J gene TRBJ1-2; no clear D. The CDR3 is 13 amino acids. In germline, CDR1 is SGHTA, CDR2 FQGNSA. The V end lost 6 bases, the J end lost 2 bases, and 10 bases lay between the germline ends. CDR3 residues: CASSYSPNYGYTF. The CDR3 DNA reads TGTGCCAGCAGTTACAGCCCAAACTATGGCTACACCTTC.

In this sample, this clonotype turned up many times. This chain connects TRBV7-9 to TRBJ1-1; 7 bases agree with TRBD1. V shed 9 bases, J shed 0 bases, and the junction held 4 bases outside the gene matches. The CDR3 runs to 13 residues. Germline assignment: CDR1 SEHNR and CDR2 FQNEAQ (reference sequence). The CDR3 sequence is CASGQVVNTEAFF. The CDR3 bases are TGTGCCAGTGGACAGGTGGTGAACACTGAAGCTTTCTTT.

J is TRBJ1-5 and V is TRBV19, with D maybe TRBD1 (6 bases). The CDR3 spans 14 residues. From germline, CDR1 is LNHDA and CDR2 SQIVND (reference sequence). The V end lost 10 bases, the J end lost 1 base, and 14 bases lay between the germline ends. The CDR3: CATQQGRSNQPQHF. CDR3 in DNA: TGTGCCACGCAACAGGGCAGGAGCAATCAGCCCCAGCATTTT.

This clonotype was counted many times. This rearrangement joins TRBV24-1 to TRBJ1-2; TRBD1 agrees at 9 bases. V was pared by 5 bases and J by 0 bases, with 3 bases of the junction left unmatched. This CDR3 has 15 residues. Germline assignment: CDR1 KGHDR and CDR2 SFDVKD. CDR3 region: CATSAGQGTNYGYTF. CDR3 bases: TGTGCCACCAGTGCCGGACAGGGGACTAACTATGGCTACACCTTC.

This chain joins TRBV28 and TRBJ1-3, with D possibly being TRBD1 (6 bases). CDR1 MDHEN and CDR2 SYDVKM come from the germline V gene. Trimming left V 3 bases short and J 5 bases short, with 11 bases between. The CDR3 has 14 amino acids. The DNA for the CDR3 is TGTGCCAGCAGTTTTGGGGGGGCCAGAAACACCATATATTTT. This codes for CASSFGGARNTIYF. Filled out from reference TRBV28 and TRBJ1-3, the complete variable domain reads DVKVTQSSRYLVKRTGEKVFLECVQDMDHENMFWYRQDPGLGLRLIYFSYDVKMKEKGDIPEGYSVSREKKERFSLILESASTNQTSMYLCASSFGGARNTIYFGEGSWLTVV.

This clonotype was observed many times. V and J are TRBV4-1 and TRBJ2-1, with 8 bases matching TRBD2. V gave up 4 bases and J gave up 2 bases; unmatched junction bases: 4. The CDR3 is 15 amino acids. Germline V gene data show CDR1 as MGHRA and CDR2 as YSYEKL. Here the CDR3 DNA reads TGCGCCAGCAGCCCGGGGGGGGCCCCCTACAATGAGCAGTTCTTC. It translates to CASSPGGAPYNEQFF.

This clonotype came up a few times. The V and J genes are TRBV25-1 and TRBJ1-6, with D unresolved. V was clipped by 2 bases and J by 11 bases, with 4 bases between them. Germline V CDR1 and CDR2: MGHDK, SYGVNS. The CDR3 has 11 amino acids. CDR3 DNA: TGTGCCAGCAGTGAAGGGGCACCCCTCCACTTT. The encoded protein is CASSEGAPLHF.

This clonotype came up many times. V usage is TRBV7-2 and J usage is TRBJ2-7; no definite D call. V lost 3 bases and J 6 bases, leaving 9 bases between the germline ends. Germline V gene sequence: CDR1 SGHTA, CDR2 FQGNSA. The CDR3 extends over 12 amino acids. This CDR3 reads CASSFVAAEQYF. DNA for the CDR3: TGTGCCAGCAGCTTTGTTGCAGCCGAGCAGTACTTC. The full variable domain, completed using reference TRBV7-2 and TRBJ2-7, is GAGVSQSPSNKVTEKGKDVELRCDPISGHTALYWYRQSLGQGLEFLIYFQGNSAPDKSGLPSDRFSAERTGGSVSTLTIQRTQQEDSAVYLCASSFVAAEQYFGPGTRLTVT.

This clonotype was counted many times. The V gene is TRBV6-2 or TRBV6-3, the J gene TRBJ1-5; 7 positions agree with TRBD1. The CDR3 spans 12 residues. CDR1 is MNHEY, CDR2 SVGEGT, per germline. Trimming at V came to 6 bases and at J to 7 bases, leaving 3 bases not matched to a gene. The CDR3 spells CASSHRGQPQHF. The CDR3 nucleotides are TGTGCCAGCAGCCACAGGGGACAGCCCCAGCATTTT.

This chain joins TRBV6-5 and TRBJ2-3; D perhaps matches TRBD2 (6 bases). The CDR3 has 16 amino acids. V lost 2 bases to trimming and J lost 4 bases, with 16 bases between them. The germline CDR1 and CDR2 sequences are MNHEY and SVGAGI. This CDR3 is CASSYARGRSPDTQYF. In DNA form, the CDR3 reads TGTGCCAGCAGTTACGCGCGGGGACGAAGTCCAGATACGCAGTATTTT.

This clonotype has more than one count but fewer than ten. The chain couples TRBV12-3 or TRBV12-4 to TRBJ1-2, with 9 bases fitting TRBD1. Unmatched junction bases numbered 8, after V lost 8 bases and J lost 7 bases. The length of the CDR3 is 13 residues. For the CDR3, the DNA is TGTGCCAGCCGGGACAGGGTTCTGACTGGCTACACCTTC. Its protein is CASRDRVLTGYTF.

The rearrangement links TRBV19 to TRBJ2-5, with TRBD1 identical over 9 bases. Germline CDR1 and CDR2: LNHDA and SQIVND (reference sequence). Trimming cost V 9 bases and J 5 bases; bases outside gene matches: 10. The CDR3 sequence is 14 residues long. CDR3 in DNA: TGTGCCAGCCGGAGGGACAGGGAGCGGGAGACCCAGTACTTC. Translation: CASRRDRERETQYF.

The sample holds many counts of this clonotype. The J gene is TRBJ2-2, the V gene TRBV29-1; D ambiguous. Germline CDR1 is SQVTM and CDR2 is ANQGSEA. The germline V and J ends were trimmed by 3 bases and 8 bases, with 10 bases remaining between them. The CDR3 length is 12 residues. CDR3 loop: CSVDLGLGELFF. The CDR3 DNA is TGCAGCGTTGATCTGGGCTTAGGGGAGCTGTTTTTT.

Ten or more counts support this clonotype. CDR3: CATSDRGPYNEQFF. In DNA, the CDR3 is TGTGCCACCAGTGATCGGGGACCCTACAATGAGCAGTTCTTC. V and J are TRBV24-1 and TRBJ2-1; D tentatively fits TRBD1 or TRBD2 (5 bases each). Germline-derived CDR1 and CDR2 are KGHDR and SFDVKD. This CDR3 region has 14 residues. The germline V and J ends were trimmed by 3 bases and 2 bases, with 7 bases remaining between them.

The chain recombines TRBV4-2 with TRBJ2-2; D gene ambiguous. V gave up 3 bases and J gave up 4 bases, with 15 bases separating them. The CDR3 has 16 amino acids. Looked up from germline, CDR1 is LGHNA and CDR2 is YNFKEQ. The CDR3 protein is CASSQRPGGSTGELFF. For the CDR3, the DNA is TGTGCCAGCAGCCAGCGCCCTGGTGGATCCACCGGGGAGCTGTTTTTT.

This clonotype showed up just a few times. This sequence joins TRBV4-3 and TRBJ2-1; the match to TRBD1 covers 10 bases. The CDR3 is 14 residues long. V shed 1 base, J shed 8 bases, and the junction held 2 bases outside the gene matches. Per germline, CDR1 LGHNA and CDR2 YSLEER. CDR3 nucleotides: TGCGCCAGCAGCCAAGGGGACAGGGGCCATGAGCAGTTCTTC. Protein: CASSQGDRGHEQFF.

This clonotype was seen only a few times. The CDR3 DNA reads as TGTGCCACCAGCAGAGATTGGGGAGTGGCTAGCAATCAGCCCCAGCATTTT. Residues: CATSRDWGVASNQPQHF. The chain uses TRBV15 and TRBJ1-5; D unresolved. CDR1 and CDR2 from the germline V gene are LNHNV and YYDKDF (reference sequence). V was cut by 0 bases and J by 0 bases, with 12 bases left in between. There are 17 residues in the CDR3.

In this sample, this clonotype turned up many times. The CDR3 loop is CASSYSSDRAYLGYNEQFF. CDR3 bases: TGTGCCAGCAGTTACTCGAGTGACAGGGCCTACCTAGGGTACAATGAGCAGTTCTTC. J is TRBJ2-1 and V is TRBV6-2 or TRBV6-3; 7 positions match TRBD1. V was clipped by 0 bases and J by 4 bases; unmatched bases: 15. CDR1 and CDR2 from the germline V gene are MNHEY and SVGEGT. The CDR3 is 19 amino acids.

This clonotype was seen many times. CDR3 coding DNA: TGTGCCAGCAGTTTAAACTGGATACAAGAGACCCAGTACTTC. Its translation is CASSLNWIQETQYF. The chain combines TRBV12-3 or TRBV12-4 with TRBJ2-5; the D is unclear. Trimming took 2 bases from V and 2 from J, leaving 9 bases between them. This CDR3 contains 14 residues.

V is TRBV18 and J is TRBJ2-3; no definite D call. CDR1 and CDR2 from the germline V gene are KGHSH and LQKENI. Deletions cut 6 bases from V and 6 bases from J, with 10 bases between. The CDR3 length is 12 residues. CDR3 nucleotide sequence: TGTGCCAGCTCCATCCGGAAGGATACGCAGTATTTT. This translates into CASSIRKDTQYF. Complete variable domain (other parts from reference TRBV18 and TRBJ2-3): NAGVMQNPRHLVRRRGQEARLRCSPMKGHSHVYWYRQLPEEGLKFMVYLQKENIIDESGMPKERFSAEFPKEGPSILRIQQVVRGDSAAYFCASSIRKDTQYFGPGTRLTVL.

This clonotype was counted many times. CDR3 region: CSVGGAPNEKLFF. The CDR3 DNA follows: TGCAGCGTTGGAGGGGCCCCTAATGAAAAACTGTTTTTT. This chain uses TRBV29-1 with TRBJ1-4, with D perhaps TRBD1 (5 bases). Trimming removed 4 bases from V and 3 bases from J, with 9 bases in between. The CDR3 runs 13 residues. Germline values: CDR1 SQVTM, CDR2 ANQGSEA.

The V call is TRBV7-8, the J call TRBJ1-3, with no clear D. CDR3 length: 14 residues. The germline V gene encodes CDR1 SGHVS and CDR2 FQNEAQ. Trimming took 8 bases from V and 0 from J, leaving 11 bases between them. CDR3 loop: CASRMGSSGNTIYF. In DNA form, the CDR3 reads TGTGCCAGCCGTATGGGCAGCTCTGGAAACACCATATATTTT. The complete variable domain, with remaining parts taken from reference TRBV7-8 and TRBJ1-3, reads GAGVSQSPRYKVAKRGQDVALRCDPISGHVSLFWYQQALGQGPEFLTYFQNEAQLDKSGLPSDRFFAERPEGSVSTLKIQRTQQEDSAVYLCASRMGSSGNTIYFGEGSWLTVV.

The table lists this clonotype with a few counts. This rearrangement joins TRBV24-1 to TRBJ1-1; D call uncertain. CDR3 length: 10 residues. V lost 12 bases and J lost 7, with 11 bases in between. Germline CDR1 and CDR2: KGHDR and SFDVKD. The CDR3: CAHGQHEAFF. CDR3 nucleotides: TGTGCCCACGGGCAGCATGAAGCTTTCTTT.

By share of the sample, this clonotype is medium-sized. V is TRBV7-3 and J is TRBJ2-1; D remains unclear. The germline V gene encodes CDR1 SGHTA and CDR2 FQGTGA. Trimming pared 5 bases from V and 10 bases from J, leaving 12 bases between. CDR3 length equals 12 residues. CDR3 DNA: TGTGCCAGCAGCGCCACCCTGGGCGAGCAGTTCTTC. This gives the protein CASSATLGEQFF. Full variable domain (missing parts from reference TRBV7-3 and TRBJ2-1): GAGVSQTPSNKVTEKGKYVELRCDPISGHTALYWYRQSLGQGPEFLIYFQGTGAADDSGLPNDRFFAVRPEGSVSTLKIQRTERGDSAVYLCASSATLGEQFFGPGTRLTVL.

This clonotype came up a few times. Here the CDR3 DNA reads TGTGCCAGTAGTATAACAAGAGTGAACACTGAAGCTTTCTTT. It yields the protein CASSITRVNTEAFF. V gene TRBV19 combines with J gene TRBJ1-1; no firm D call. Germline CDR1 LNHDA, CDR2 SQIVND (reference sequence). V lost 2 bases to trimming and J lost 0 bases, with 7 bases between them. The CDR3 sequence is 14 residues long.

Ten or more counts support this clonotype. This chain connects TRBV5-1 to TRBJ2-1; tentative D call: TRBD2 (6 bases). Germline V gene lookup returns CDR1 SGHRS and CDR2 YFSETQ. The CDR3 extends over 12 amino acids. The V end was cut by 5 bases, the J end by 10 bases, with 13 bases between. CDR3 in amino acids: CASRQMEGEQFF. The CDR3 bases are TGCGCCAGCAGACAAATGGAGGGGGAGCAGTTCTTC.